This T cell receptor (beta chain) was sequenced during a study of OX40 agonist ivuxolimab in advanced cancers. Whole-study findings and limits: Partial responders dosed at 0.1-3.0 mg/kg displayed clonal expansion ranking among the lowest. More expanded clones were found, on average, in CD8+ than in CD4+ T cells.

Sequenced by immunoSEQ multiplex PCR; TCRdb stores in-frame clones only, minus some. Seen here are some 40,000 clones, around four fifths observed once, and the top ten hold 20% to 25%. As concerns this clone: Its antigen is as yet unknown.

The CDR3 extends over 17 amino acids. After removal of 4 bases from V and 6 bases from J, the junction contained 15 bases not matched to a gene. Germline V gene lookup returns CDR1 SGDLS and CDR2 YYNGEE. This clonotype originated in an adult with an advanced solid tumor such as melanoma, head and neck, liver or kidney cancer. The sample in question was CD4+ or CD8+ T cells sorted from blood, obtained in a trial of the OX40 agonist ivuxolimab. The genes are TRBV9 and TRBJ2-3; 9 nucleotides align to TRBD1. The CDR3 region is CASSLGGQGAVVDTQYF. DNA for the CDR3: TGTGCCAGCAGCCTGGGGGGACAGGGTGCAGTTGTGGATACGCAGTATTTT.